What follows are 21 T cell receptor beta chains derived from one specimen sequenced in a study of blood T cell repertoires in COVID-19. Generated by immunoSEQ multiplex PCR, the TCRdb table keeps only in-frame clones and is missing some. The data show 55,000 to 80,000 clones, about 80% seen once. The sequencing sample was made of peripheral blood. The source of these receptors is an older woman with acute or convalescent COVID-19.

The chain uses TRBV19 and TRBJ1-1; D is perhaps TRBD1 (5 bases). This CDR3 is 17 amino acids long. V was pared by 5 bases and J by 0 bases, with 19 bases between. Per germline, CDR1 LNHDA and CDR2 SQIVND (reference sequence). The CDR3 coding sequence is TGTGCCAGTAGTCTCGACAGAGGACGATCTATGAACACTGAAGCTTTCTTT. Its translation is CASSLDRGRSMNTEAFF.

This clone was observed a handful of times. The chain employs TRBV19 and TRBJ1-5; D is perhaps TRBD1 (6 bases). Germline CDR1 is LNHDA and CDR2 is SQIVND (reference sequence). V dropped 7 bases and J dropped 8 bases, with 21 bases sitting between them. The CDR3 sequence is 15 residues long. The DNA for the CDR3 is TGTGCCAGTATCCCTGGGGCCGGGGACACGAAGCCCCAGCATTTT. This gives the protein CASIPGAGDTKPQHF.

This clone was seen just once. CDR3 in DNA: TGTGCCAGCAGCCTTTGGACTAGCGGCCAAGAGACCCAGTACTTC. This encodes CASSLWTSGQETQYF. The rearrangement links TRBV28 to TRBJ2-5, with TRBD2 matching 10 bases. Trimming at V came to 6 bases and at J to 1 base, leaving 5 bases not matched to a gene. The CDR3 contains 15 residues. Germline assignment: CDR1 MDHEN and CDR2 SYDVKM.

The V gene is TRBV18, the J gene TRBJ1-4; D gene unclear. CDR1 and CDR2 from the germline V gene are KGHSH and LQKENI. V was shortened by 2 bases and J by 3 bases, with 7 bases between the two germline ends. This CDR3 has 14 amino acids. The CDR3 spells CASSPKGANEKLFF. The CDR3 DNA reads TGTGCCAGCTCACCAAAGGGAGCTAATGAAAAACTGTTTTTT.

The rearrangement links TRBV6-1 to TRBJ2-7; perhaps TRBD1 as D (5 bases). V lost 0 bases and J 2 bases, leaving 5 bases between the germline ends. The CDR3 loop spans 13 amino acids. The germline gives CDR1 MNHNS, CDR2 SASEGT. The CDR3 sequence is CASSEAGPYEQYF. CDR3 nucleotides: TGTGCCAGCAGTGAAGCGGGGCCCTACGAGCAGTACTTC.

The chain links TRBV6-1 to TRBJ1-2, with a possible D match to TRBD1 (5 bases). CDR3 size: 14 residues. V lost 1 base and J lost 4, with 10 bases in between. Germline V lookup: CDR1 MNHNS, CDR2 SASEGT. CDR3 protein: CASSEGREIYGYTF. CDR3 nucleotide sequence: TGTGCCAGCAGTGAAGGCAGGGAAATCTATGGCTACACCTTC.

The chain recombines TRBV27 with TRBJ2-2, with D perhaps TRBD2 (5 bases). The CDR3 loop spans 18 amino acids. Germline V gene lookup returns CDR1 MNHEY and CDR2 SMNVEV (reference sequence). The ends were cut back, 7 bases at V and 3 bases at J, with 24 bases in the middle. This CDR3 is CASTILGETPPHTGELFF. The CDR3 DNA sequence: TGTGCCAGCACCATCTTGGGAGAGACACCACCTCACACCGGGGAGCTGTTTTTT.

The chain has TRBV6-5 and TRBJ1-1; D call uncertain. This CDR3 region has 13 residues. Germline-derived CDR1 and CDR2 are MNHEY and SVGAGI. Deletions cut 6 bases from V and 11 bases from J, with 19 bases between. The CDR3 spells CASSRDATGGAFF. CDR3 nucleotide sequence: TGTGCCAGCAGCCGAGACGCAACGGGCGGGGCTTTCTTT.

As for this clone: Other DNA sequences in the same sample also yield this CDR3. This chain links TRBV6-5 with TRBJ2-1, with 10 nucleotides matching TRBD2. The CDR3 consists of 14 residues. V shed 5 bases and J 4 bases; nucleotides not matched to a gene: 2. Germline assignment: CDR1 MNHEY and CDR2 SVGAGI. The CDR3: CASSLAGAYNEQFF. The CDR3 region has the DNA TGTGCCAGCAGTCTAGCGGGGGCTTACAATGAGCAGTTCTTC.

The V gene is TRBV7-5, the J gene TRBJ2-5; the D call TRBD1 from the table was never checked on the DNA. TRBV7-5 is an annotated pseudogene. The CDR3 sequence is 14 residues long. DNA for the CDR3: TGTGCCAGAAGCCCCAGGACAGGCCAAGAGACCCAGTACTTC. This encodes CARSPRTGQETQYF.

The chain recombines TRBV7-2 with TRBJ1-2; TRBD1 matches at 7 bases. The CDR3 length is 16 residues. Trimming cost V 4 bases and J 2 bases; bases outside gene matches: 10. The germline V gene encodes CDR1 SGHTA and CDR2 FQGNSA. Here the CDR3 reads CASSSDWGQPNYGYTF. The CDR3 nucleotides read TGTGCCAGCAGCTCGGACTGGGGACAGCCGAACTATGGCTACACCTTC.

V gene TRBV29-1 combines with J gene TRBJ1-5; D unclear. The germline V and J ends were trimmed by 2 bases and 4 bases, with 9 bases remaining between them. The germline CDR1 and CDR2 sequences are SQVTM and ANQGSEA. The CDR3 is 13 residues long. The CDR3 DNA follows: TGCAGCGTTGAAATTAGCCCTAATCAGCCCCAGCATTTT. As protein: CSVEISPNQPQHF. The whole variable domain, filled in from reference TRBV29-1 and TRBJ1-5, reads SAVISQKPSRDICQRGTSLTIQCQVDSQVTMMFWYRQQPGQSLTLIATANQGSEATYESGFVIDKFPISRPNLTFSTLTVSNMSPEDSSIYLCSVEISPNQPQHFGDGTRLSIL.

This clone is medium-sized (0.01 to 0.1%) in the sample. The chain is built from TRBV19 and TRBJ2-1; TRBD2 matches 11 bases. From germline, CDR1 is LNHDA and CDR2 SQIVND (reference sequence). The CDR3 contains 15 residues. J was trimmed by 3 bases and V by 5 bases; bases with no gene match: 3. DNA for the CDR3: TGTGCCAGTAGTCCTACTAGCGGGAGCTACAATGAGCAGTTCTTC. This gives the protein CASSPTSGSYNEQFF.

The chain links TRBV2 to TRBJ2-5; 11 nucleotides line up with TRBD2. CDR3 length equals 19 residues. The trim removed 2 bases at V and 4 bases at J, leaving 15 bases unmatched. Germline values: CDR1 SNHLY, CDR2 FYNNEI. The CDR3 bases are TGTGCCAGCAGTGAATTGGGTCCAGCTAGCGGGGGGAGGGCAGAGACCCAGTACTTC. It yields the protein CASSELGPASGGRAETQYF. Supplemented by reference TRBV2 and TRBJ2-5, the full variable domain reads EPEVTQTPSHQVTQMGQEVILRCVPISNHLYFYWYRQILGQKVEFLVSFYNNEISEKSEIFDDQFSVERPDGSNFTLKIRSTKLEDSAMYFCASSELGPASGGRAETQYFGPGTRLLVL.

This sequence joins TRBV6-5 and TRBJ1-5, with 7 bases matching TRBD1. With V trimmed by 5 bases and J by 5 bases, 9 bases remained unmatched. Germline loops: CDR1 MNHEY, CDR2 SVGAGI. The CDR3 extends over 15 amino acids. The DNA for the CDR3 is TGTGCCAGCAGTCTCCAGGGGGTTGCGGATCAGCCCCAGCATTTT. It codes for CASSLQGVADQPQHF.

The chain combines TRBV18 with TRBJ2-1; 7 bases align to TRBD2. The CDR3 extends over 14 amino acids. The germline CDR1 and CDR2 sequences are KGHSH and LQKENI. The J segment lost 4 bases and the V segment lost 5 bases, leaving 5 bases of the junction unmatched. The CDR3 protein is CASSVSGGYNEQFF. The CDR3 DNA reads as TGTGCCAGCTCAGTCTCGGGGGGTTACAATGAGCAGTTCTTC.

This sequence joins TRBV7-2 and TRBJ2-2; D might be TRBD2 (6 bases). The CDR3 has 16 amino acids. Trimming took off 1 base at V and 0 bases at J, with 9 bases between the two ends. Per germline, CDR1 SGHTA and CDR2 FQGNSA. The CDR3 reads CASSLEPGANTGELFF. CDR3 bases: TGTGCCAGCAGCTTAGAGCCGGGGGCGAACACCGGGGAGCTGTTTTTT.

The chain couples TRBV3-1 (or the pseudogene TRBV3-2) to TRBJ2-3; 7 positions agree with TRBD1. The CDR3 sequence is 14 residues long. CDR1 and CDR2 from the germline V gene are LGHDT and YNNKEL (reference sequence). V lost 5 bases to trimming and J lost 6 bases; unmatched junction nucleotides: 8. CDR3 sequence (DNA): TGTGCCAGCAGCGCGCCGGACAGGACGGATACGCAGTATTTT. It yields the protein CASSAPDRTDTQYF.

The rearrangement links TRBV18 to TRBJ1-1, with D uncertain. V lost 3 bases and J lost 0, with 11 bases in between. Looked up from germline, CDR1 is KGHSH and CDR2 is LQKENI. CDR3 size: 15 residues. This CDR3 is CASSPEQLMNTEAFF. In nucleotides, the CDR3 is TGTGCCAGCTCACCGGAGCAGCTAATGAACACTGAAGCTTTCTTT.

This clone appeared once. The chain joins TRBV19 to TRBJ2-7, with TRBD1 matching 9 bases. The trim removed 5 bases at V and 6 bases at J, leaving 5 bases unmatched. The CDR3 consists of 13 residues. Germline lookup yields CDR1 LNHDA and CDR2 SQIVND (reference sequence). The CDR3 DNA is TGTGCCAGTAGTTCGACAGGGGGGACCGAGCAGTACTTC. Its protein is CASSSTGGTEQYF. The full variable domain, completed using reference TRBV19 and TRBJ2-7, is DGGITQSPKYLFRKEGQNVTLSCEQNLNHDAMYWYRQDPGQGLRLIYYSQIVNDFQKGDIAEGYSVSREKKESFPLTVTSAQKNPTAFYLCASSSTGGTEQYFGPGTRLTVT.

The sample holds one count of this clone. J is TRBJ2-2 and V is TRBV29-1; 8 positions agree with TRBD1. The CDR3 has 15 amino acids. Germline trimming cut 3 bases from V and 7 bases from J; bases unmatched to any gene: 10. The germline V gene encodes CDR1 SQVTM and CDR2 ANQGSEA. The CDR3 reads CSVESPDREDGELFF. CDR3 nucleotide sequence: TGCAGCGTTGAGTCCCCGGACAGGGAGGACGGGGAGCTGTTTTTT.